This T cell receptor beta chain was recorded in a study of regulatory T cells in long-lasting Graves disease. TCR beta libraries were built with iRepertoire HTBI primers and Arm-PCR of CDR3 regions. One entry per CDR3 protein results from TCRdb running MiXCR on the multiplex PCR reads. This sample has 250,000 to 400,000 distinct CDR3 sequences, with about 18% found just once. Regarding this clonotype: Antigen unknown.

Study findings and constraints: Newly diagnosed patients shared about 950 public clonotypes; persistent patients shared more than 2,500. Persistent Graves' patients had lower TCR diversity than newly diagnosed ones. Rather than thyroid tissue, only peripheral blood underwent study.

Regarding time point: newly diagnosed GD, antithyroid drugs for less than 3 months. The TCR library was made from RNA that had been extracted from PBMCs in TRIzol. CDR3 length: 15 amino acids. V shed 5 bases, J shed 2 bases, and the junction held 6 bases outside the gene matches. The germline V gene has CDR1 MDHEN and CDR2 SYDVKM. The TCR was taken from a female donor with Graves disease. J is TRBJ1-2 and V is TRBV28, with 9 bases that match TRBD1. The sample in question was peripheral blood mononuclear cells (PBMCs), obtained at new diagnosis, from a patient treated with antithyroid drugs. CDR3 nucleotides: TGTGCCAGCAGTCCTCCAGACAGGGGGAACTATGGCTACACCTTC. Protein sequence: CASSPPDRGNYGYTF.